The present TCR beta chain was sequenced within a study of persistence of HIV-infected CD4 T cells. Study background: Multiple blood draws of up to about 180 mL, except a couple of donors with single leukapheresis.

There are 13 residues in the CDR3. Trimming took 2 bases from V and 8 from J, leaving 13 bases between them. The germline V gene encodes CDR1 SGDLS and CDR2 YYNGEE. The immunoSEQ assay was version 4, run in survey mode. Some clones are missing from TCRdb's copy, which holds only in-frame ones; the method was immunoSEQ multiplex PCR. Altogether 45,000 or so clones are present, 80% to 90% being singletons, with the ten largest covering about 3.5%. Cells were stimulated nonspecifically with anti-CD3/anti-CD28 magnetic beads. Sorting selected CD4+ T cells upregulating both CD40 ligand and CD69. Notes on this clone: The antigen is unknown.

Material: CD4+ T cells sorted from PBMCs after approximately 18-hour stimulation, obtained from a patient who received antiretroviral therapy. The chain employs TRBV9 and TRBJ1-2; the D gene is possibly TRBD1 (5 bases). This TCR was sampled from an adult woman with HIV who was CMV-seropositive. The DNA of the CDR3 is TGTGCCAGCAGCGTCGAGGGGTACGGGGGCTACACCTTC. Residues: CASSVEGYGGYTF.